Presented here are 10 T cell receptor beta chains from one specimen sequenced in a study of blood T cell repertoires in COVID-19. Libraries were prepared by immunoSEQ multiplex PCR; TCRdb keeps only in-frame clonotypes and omits some of them. The data contain some 100,000 clones, 74% of them singletons. The sequenced sample consisted of peripheral blood. These receptors all come from a man aged 65 to 85 with COVID-19, enrolled during active disease.

The rearrangement uses TRBV4-1 and TRBJ1-3; TRBD1 is a possible D gene (6 bases). CDR3 size: 16 residues. Germline V gives CDR1 MGHRA, CDR2 YSYEKL. Trimming pared 3 bases from V and 0 bases from J, leaving 12 bases between. The CDR3 loop reads CASSHNTGRSGNTIYF. In DNA form, the CDR3 reads TGCGCCAGCAGCCATAATACAGGGCGCTCTGGAAACACCATATATTTT.

CDR3: CASRKDRGSYGYTF. For the CDR3, the DNA is TGTGCCAGTAGAAAGGACAGGGGAAGTTATGGCTACACCTTC. The genes are TRBV19 and TRBJ1-2; 9 positions match TRBD1. The CDR3 loop spans 14 amino acids. The germline gives CDR1 LNHDA, CDR2 SQIVND (reference sequence). After removal of 6 bases from V and 5 bases from J, the junction contained 7 bases not matched to a gene.

The V and J genes are TRBV6-5 and TRBJ2-1; D might be TRBD1 (6 bases). Germline values: CDR1 MNHEY, CDR2 SVGAGI. This CDR3 spans 14 amino acids. Trimming stripped 8 bases from V and 2 bases from J, with 13 bases between. CDR3 sequence reads: CASGAGVAYNEQFF. The DNA for the CDR3 is TGTGCCAGCGGGGCAGGGGTCGCCTACAATGAGCAGTTCTTC.

The chain has TRBV21-1 and TRBJ2-7; the DNA was not compared with TRBD1, the D call given in the table. TRBV21-1 is tagged as a pseudogene. This CDR3 contains 16 residues. The CDR3, as DNA: TGTGCCAGCAGCAAAGCTGGGACACACGTAACCTACGAGCAGTACTTC. This codes for CASSKAGTHVTYEQYF.

V is TRBV5-4 and J is TRBJ1-4; 12 nucleotides line up with TRBD1. The CDR3 length is 20 residues. Losses at the gene ends were 3 bases for V and 7 bases for J; bases not matched to a gene: 19. Germline loops: CDR1 SGHNT, CDR2 YYREEE (reference sequence). In DNA form, the CDR3 reads TGTGCCAGCAGCTGGTCCCGTATAAGATCCGGGACAGGGGGCTCTGAAAAACTGTTTTTT. Translation gives CASSWSRIRSGTGGSEKLFF.

This clone has only a few counts. The CDR3 region has the DNA TGTGCCAGCAGGAGGATACAGGGTGGCTATGGCTACACCTTC. Amino acid sequence: CASRRIQGGYGYTF. The chain couples TRBV7-2 to TRBJ1-2; D perhaps matches TRBD1 (6 bases). Per germline, CDR1 SGHTA and CDR2 FQGNSA. The CDR3 sequence is 14 residues long. The V and J ends lost 6 bases and 4 bases respectively, with 15 bases between them.

The gene calls are TRBV27 and TRBJ2-7, with 7 bases identical to TRBD1. The CDR3 is made up of 14 amino acids. Trimming took 5 bases from V and 3 from J; bases not matched to a gene: 7. CDR1 and CDR2 (germline): MNHEY, SMNVEV (reference sequence). CDR3 region: CASSTRTGGYEQYF. DNA for the CDR3: TGTGCCAGCAGTACCAGGACAGGAGGCTACGAGCAGTACTTC.

The chain links TRBV19 to TRBJ2-7; D is possibly TRBD1 (7 bases). There are 16 residues in the CDR3. Trimming took 6 bases from V and 3 from J, leaving 21 bases between them. In germline, CDR1 is LNHDA, CDR2 SQIVND (reference sequence). CDR3 loop: CASSTRQGGYNYEQYF. CDR3 DNA sequence: TGTGCCAGTAGCACCCGCCAGGGGGGATACAACTACGAGCAGTACTTC.

This chain uses TRBV3-1 (or the pseudogene TRBV3-2) with TRBJ1-1; tentative D call: TRBD1 (5 bases). In germline, CDR1 is LGHDT, CDR2 YNNKEL (reference sequence). The V and J ends lost 6 bases and 4 bases respectively, with 15 bases between them. The CDR3 is 14 residues long. CDR3 region: CASRAQGMATEAFF. CDR3 bases: TGTGCCAGCAGAGCTCAGGGTATGGCCACTGAAGCTTTCTTT.

The genes are TRBV24-1 and TRBJ2-3; 13 bases are shared with TRBD2. Germline V gives CDR1 KGHDR, CDR2 SFDVKD. CDR3 length: 18 residues. V lost 1 base to trimming and J lost 5 bases; unmatched junction nucleotides: 8. The CDR3: CATSDLTTSGGRRDTQYF. In DNA form, the CDR3 reads TGTGCCACCAGTGATTTAACGACTAGCGGGGGGCGTAGAGATACGCAGTATTTT.